This record concerns one TCR beta chain sequence. Losses at the gene ends were 5 bases for V and 7 bases for J; bases not matched to a gene: 6. Germline-derived CDR1 and CDR2 are SEHNR and FQNEAQ (reference sequence). There are 14 residues in the CDR3. This sample is drawn from a study of blood T cell repertoires in COVID-19. Categorization into cohorts depended on clinical history that participants reported. Profiling relied on immunoSEQ multiplex PCR, and the TCRdb table lists in-frame clones only, not all of them. The table records 200,000 to 250,000 clones, around 89% of them present only once. The V call is TRBV7-9, the J call TRBJ2-1; 9 nucleotides align to TRBD1. The sample taken for sequencing was PBMCs or T cells enriched from blood (not recorded which). The clonotype comes from a man over 45 who had been exposed to COVID-19. CDR3 sequence: CASSRTGAWNEQFF. Written as DNA, the CDR3 is TGTGCCAGCAGCCGGACAGGGGCCTGGAATGAGCAGTTCTTC.